These 5 T cell receptor beta chains came from one sample sequenced in a study of cytomegalovirus exposure and HLA in healthy donors. The primer mix had 60 Vbeta and 13 Jbeta primers. This table comes from immunoSEQ multiplex PCR, and its TCRdb copy is limited to in-frame clones, with some not included. The sample shows more than 85,000 clones, 63% of them seen only once. The sequencing sample was made of PBMCs. Source of these receptors: a woman between 25 and 40 years old in good health and CMV-seronegative.

V and J are TRBV5-1 and TRBJ1-4; unclear D gene. V was shortened by 2 bases and J by 4 bases, with 12 bases between the two germline ends. Per germline, CDR1 SGHRS and CDR2 YFSETQ. The CDR3 runs 15 residues. The CDR3 DNA is TGCGCCAGCAGCTTTGGGGAGACCATTAATGAAAAACTGTTTTTT. Its protein is CASSFGETINEKLFF.

The genes are TRBV11-2 and TRBJ2-2, with 8 bases fitting TRBD1. CDR3 length equals 15 residues. Germline V gene data show CDR1 as SGHAT and CDR2 as FQNNGV. Trimming took 3 bases from V and 7 from J; bases not matched to a gene: 7. CDR3 sequence (DNA): TGTGCCAGCAGCTTTAGGGCAGGGGGCGTCGGGGAGCTGTTTTTT. Translation gives CASSFRAGGVGELFF. The whole variable domain, remainder taken from reference TRBV11-2 and TRBJ2-2, is EAGVAQSPRYKIIEKRQSVAFWCNPISGHATLYWYQQILGQGPKLLIQFQNNGVVDDSQLPKDRFSAERLKGVDSTLKIQPAKLEDSAVYLCASSFRAGGVGELFFGEGSRLTVL.

This clone was seen a single time. The chain links TRBV7-2 to TRBJ2-7; tentative D call: TRBD2 (5 bases). The CDR3 has 15 amino acids. CDR1 and CDR2 (germline): SGHTA, FQGNSA. V was pared by 3 bases and J by 5 bases, with 17 bases between. The CDR3 DNA reads TGTGCCAGCAGCTTCCGGGCGGGCCCAGACGACGAGCAGTACTTC. Translating it yields CASSFRAGPDDEQYF.

The chain recombines TRBV13 with TRBJ2-7, with D possibly TRBD2 on 5 matching bases. Germline CDR1 reads PRHDT; CDR2 reads FYEKMQ (reference sequence). The V end lost 5 bases, the J end lost 0 bases, and 17 bases lay between the germline ends. The CDR3 runs 16 residues. CDR3 sequence reads: CASSPKVGENSYEQYF. The CDR3 coding sequence is TGTGCCAGCAGCCCTAAAGTCGGGGAGAACTCCTACGAGCAGTACTTC.

This clone was seen once. CDR3 sequence: CASSHRDSYGQPQHF. In DNA form, the CDR3 reads TGTGCCAGCAGCCACCGGGACAGCTATGGCCAGCCCCAGCATTTT. V gene TRBV6-5 combines with J gene TRBJ1-5, with 7 nucleotides matching TRBD1. This CDR3 region has 15 residues. Germline CDR1 MNHEY, CDR2 SVGAGI. The V gene end was trimmed by 6 bases and the J gene end by 7 bases; junction bases not matched to a gene: 12.